These 10 T cell receptor beta chains were sequenced from one sample in a study of a mutant IDH1 vaccine in newly diagnosed glioma. No cognate antigen is known for these TCRs. Described time point: week 23, last vaccination. All doses held 300 ug of mutant IDH1 20-mer peptide, with topical imiquimod. The assay was immunoSEQ multiplex PCR, and TCRdb's table has in-frame clones only and misses some. This sample yields 60,000 or so clones, of which about 81% are seen a single time; around 8.4% belongs to the top ten. This sample comprised PBMCs, obtained from a glioma patient whose treatment included an IDH1 peptide vaccine. These receptors were collected from a middle-aged woman with glioma. Some clones in this sample may be carry-over from other donors' samples.

The rearrangement links TRBV6-5 to TRBJ2-7; no firm D call. CDR1 and CDR2 from the germline V gene are MNHEY and SVGAGI. The CDR3 is 15 residues long. V was trimmed by 6 bases and J by 0 bases, leaving 15 bases between them. The CDR3 nucleotides read TGTGCCAGCAGCCCGGTCGGTCACAGCTCCTACGAGCAGTACTTC. It encodes CASSPVGHSSYEQYF.

V usage is TRBV5-4 and J usage is TRBJ1-1; D is uncertain. The CDR3 runs 13 residues. Germline V gives CDR1 SGHNT, CDR2 YYREEE (reference sequence). The V end lost 1 base, the J end lost 1 base, and 5 bases lay between the germline ends. The CDR3 DNA is TGTGCCAGCAGCTTGCGGGAGAACACTGAAGCTTTCTTT. It yields the protein CASSLRENTEAFF.

The rearrangement joins TRBV5-1 to TRBJ2-2; D tentatively fits TRBD1 or TRBD2 (5 bases each). This CDR3 has 13 amino acids. The ends were cut back, 3 bases at V and 6 bases at J, with 9 bases in the middle. CDR1 and CDR2 from the germline V gene are SGHRS and YFSETQ. CDR3 nucleotides: TGCGCCAGCAGCTCCCGGGACGCCGGGGAGCTGTTTTTT. Protein product: CASSSRDAGELFF. Combining the CDR3 with reference TRBV5-1 and TRBJ2-2 gives the whole variable domain KAGVTQTPRYLIKTRGQQVTLSCSPISGHRSVSWYQQTPGQGLQFLFEYFSETQRNKGNFPGRFSGRQFSNSRSEMNVSTLELGDSALYLCASSSRDAGELFFGEGSRLTVL.

This sequence joins TRBV18 and TRBJ1-4; D unclear. With 6 bases removed from V and 3 bases from J, the gap between germline ends came to 20 bases. CDR3 length: 17 residues. Germline V gene lookup returns CDR1 KGHSH and CDR2 LQKENI. The CDR3 is CASSGRLSKEANEKLFF. For the CDR3, the DNA is TGTGCCAGCTCCGGGCGCCTCTCTAAAGAAGCTAATGAAAAACTGTTTTTT.

V and J are TRBV7-6 and TRBJ2-1, with TRBD2 matching 13 bases. There are 15 residues in the CDR3. V was clipped by 3 bases and J by 7 bases; unmatched bases: 3. Per the germline V gene, CDR1 is SGHVS and CDR2 is FNYEAQ. The CDR3 protein is CASSLGTSGTNEQFF. The CDR3 nucleotides are TGTGCCAGCAGCTTGGGGACTAGCGGGACGAATGAGCAGTTCTTC.

V is TRBV6-5 and J is TRBJ2-7, with D perhaps matching TRBD2 (6 bases). Germline assignment: CDR1 MNHEY and CDR2 SVGAGI. The CDR3 is 12 amino acids. V was shortened by 6 bases and J by 3 bases, with 9 bases between the two germline ends. The CDR3 DNA sequence: TGTGCCAGCAGCCGGGACTTCTACGAGCAGTACTTC. This codes for CASSRDFYEQYF.

The V gene is TRBV29-1, the J gene TRBJ2-3; 9 nucleotides align to TRBD2. The germline CDR1 and CDR2 sequences are SQVTM and ANQGSEA. Unmatched junction bases numbered 4, after V lost 6 bases and J lost 0 bases. The CDR3 runs to 14 residues. CDR3 sequence reads: CSVQTSGSTDTQYF. CDR3 nucleotides: TGCAGCGTGCAGACTAGCGGAAGCACAGATACGCAGTATTTT.

This chain uses TRBV2 with TRBJ2-3; 7 nucleotides match TRBD1. V lost 7 bases, J lost 4 bases, and 8 bases stayed unmatched. The CDR3 length is 14 residues. Germline lookup yields CDR1 SNHLY and CDR2 FYNNEI. The CDR3 nucleotides are TGTGCCAGCACCACCAAGGACAGGCCAGATACGCAGTATTTT. Protein: CASTTKDRPDTQYF. Drawing the rest from reference TRBV2 and TRBJ2-3, the complete variable domain is EPEVTQTPSHQVTQMGQEVILRCVPISNHLYFYWYRQILGQKVEFLVSFYNNEISEKSEIFDDQFSVERPDGSNFTLKIRSTKLEDSAMYFCASTTKDRPDTQYFGPGTRLTVL.

The chain links TRBV6-6 to TRBJ1-5, with D tentatively TRBD1 (5 bases). Germline V gene sequence: CDR1 MNHNY, CDR2 SVGAGI (reference sequence). V shed 7 bases and J shed 0 bases, with 16 bases lying between them. The CDR3 covers 16 residues. Here the CDR3 DNA reads TGTGCCAGCAAAGCGTCCGGGGGGTATAGCAATCAGCCCCAGCATTTT. Residues: CASKASGGYSNQPQHF.

This chain joins TRBV9 and TRBJ1-1; TRBD1 agrees at 7 bases. Germline trimming cut 1 base from V and 5 bases from J; bases unmatched to any gene: 5. This CDR3 is 14 amino acids long. Germline-derived CDR1 and CDR2 are SGDLS and YYNGEE. DNA of the CDR3: TGTGCCAGCAGCGTATTAACAGGGGAAACTGAAGCTTTCTTT. Its protein is CASSVLTGETEAFF.